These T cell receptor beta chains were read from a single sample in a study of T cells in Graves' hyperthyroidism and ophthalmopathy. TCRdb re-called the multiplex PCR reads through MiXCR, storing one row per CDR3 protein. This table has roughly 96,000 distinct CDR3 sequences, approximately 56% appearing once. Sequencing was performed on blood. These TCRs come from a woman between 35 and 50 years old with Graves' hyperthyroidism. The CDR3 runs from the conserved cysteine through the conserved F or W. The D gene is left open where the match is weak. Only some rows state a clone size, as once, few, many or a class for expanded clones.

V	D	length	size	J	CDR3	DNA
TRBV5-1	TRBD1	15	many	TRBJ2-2	CASGQGQGPTGELFF	TGCGCCAGCGGGCAGGGACAGGGGCCCACCGGGGAGCTGTTTTTT
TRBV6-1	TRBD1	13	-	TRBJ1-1	CASSSDGDRVAFF	TGTGCCAGCAGCTCGGACGGGGACAGGGTGGCTTTCTTT
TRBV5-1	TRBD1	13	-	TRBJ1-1	CASSLNRDRVAFF	TGCGCCAGCAGCCTTAACCGGGACAGGGTGGCTTTCTTT
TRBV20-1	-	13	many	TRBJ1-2	CSAPSGGGYGYTF	TGCAGTGCCCCAAGCGGGGGAGGATATGGCTACACCTTC
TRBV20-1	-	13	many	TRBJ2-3	CSAVGVMRNTQYF	TGCAGTGCCGTCGGAGTAATGAGAAATACGCAGTATTTT
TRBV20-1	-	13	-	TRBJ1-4	CSARDRVNEKLFF	TGCAGTGCTAGAGATCGGGTCAATGAAAAACTGTTTTTT
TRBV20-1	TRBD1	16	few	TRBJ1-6	CSARTPGQKYNSPLHF	TGCAGTGCTAGAACCCCGGGACAGAAATATAATTCACCCCTCCACTTT
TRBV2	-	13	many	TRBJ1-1	CASRKDSQGGAFF	TGTGCCAGCAGGAAAGATTCCCAGGGAGGAGCTTTCTTT
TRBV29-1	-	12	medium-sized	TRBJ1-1	CSVGRPSTEAFF	TGCAGCGTGGGACGGCCGTCCACTGAAGCTTTCTTT
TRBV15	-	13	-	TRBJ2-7	CATSSARGGGQYF	TGTGCCACCAGCAGTGCTAGAGGAGGGGGGCAGTACTTC
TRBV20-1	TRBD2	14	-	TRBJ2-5	CSATLAGHQETQYF	TGCAGTGCTACCCTAGCGGGCCACCAAGAGACCCAGTACTTC
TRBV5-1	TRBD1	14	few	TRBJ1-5	CASSPRQGGQPQHF	TGCGCCAGCAGCCCGCGACAGGGGGGACAGCCCCAGCATTTT
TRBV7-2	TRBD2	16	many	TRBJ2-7	CASSPPWVGRVYEQYF	TGTGCCAGCAGCCCCCCCTGGGTGGGGAGGGTTTACGAGCAGTACTTC
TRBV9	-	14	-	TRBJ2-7	CASSQGWGSYEQYF	TGTGCCAGCAGCCAAGGGTGGGGGTCCTACGAGCAGTACTTC
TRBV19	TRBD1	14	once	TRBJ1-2	CASNTGQGLYGYTF	TGTGCCAGTAATACTGGACAGGGTTTGTATGGCTACACCTTC
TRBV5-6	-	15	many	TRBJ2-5	CASSPQSGTLETQYF	TGTGCCAGCAGCCCTCAGAGCGGGACATTAGAGACCCAGTACTTC
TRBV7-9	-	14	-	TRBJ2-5	CASSWGAVGETQYF	TGTGCCAGCAGTTGGGGTGCGGTCGGAGAGACCCAGTACTTC
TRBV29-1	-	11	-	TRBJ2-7	CSVGDPYEQYF	TGCAGCGTTGGGGACCCCTACGAGCAGTACTTC
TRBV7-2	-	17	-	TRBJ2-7	CASSSYGSSTPAYEQYF	TGTGCCAGCAGTTCCTACGGCTCTTCAACCCCCGCCTACGAGCAGTACTTC
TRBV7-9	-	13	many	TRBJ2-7	CASSFYDGYEQYF	TGTGCCAGCAGCTTTTACGACGGCTACGAGCAGTACTTC
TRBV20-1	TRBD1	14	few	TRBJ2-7	CSARAGTGDNEQYF	TGCAGTGCTAGAGCCGGGACAGGGGACAACGAGCAGTACTTC
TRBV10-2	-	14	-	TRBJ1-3	CASSDQASGNTIYF	TGCGCCAGCAGTGACCAGGCTTCTGGAAACACCATATATTTT
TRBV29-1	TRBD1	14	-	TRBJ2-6	CSVAPGQGANVLTF	TGCAGCGTGGCACCGGGACAGGGGGCCAACGTCCTGACTTTC
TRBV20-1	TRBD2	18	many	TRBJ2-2	CSASGGTSGTSNTGELFF	TGCAGTGCTAGTGGTGGGACTAGCGGGACCTCGAACACCGGGGAGCTGTTTTTT
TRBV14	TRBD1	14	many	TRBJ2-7	CASQPGQSSYEQYF	TGTGCCAGCCAACCGGGACAGTCGAGCTACGAGCAGTACTTC
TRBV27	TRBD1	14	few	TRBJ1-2	CASSSTGGSYGYTF	TGTGCCAGCAGTTCAACAGGGGGCAGTTATGGCTACACCTTC
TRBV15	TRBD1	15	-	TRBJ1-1	CATSSSGTGFTEAFF	TGTGCCACCAGCAGCTCCGGGACAGGGTTCACTGAAGCTTTCTTT
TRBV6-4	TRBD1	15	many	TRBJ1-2	CASSESRGLRYGYTF	TGTGCCAGCAGTGAGAGCAGGGGGCTGCGCTATGGCTACACCTTC
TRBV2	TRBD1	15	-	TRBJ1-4	CASSDRGTADEKLFF	TGTGCCAGCAGTGATCGAGGGACAGCGGACGAAAAACTGTTTTTT
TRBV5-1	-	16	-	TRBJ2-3	CASSLATNGGTDTQYF	TGCGCCAGCAGCTTGGCCACTAATGGGGGAACAGATACGCAGTATTTT
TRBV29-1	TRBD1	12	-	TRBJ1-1	CSVGQGGTEAFF	TGCAGCGTTGGACAGGGGGGTACTGAAGCTTTCTTT
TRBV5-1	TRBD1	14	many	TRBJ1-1	CASSASGQGIEAFF	TGCGCCAGCAGCGCATCGGGACAGGGCATTGAAGCTTTCTTT
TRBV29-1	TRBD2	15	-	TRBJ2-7	CSVAGSGRASYEQYF	TGCAGCGTTGCGGGGAGCGGGAGGGCATCCTACGAGCAGTACTTC
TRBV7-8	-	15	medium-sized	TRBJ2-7	CASSLGGNPTYEQYF	TGTGCCAGCAGCTTAGGAGGGAACCCAACCTACGAGCAGTACTTC
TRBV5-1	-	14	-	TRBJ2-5	CASSLGRQGRAQYF	TGTGCCAGCAGCTTAGGCCGGCAGGGGAGGGCCCAGTACTTC
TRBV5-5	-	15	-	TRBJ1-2	CASSLVSGGGYGYTF	TGTGCCAGCAGCTTGGTCTCCGGGGGGGGCTATGGCTACACCTTC